The rows below give T cell receptor beta chains drawn from one sample of a study of technical replicates of blood from several donors. TCRdb keeps only in-frame clones here, not all; method: immunoSEQ multiplex PCR. This table has tens of thousands of clones, 92% appearing once. The sample taken for sequencing was T cells isolated from PBMCs. The receptors derive from a human donor in good health. Both conserved end residues are part of each CDR3. D genes are given only for firm matches. Where a row states a size, it is once, few, many or the class of an expanded clone; other rows omit it.

J gene: TRBJ2-3
D gene: -
clone size: -
V gene: TRBV6-5
CDR3 DNA: TGTGCCAGCAGTTACAGGGGGACTAAACCTACAGATACGCAGTATTTT
CDR3 protein: CASSYRGTKPTDTQYF

J gene: TRBJ1-3
D gene: -
clone size: few
V gene: TRBV19
CDR3 DNA: TGTGCCAGTAGACAGGGACACACCATATATTTT
CDR3 protein: CASRQGHTIYF

J gene: TRBJ1-5
D gene: -
clone size: -
V gene: TRBV15
CDR3 DNA: TGTGCCACCAGATGGAGAAATCAGCCCCAGCATTTT
CDR3 protein: CATRWRNQPQHF

J gene: TRBJ2-5
D gene: -
clone size: -
V gene: TRBV29-1
CDR3 DNA: TGCAGCGTTGACACAGGGCAAGAGACCCAGTACTTC
CDR3 protein: CSVDTGQETQYF

J gene: TRBJ2-3
D gene: TRBD1
clone size: -
V gene: TRBV28
CDR3 DNA: TGTGCCAGCAGTGAGGCGGGACAGGTTGTGGGAGATACGCAGTATTTT
CDR3 protein: CASSEAGQVVGDTQYF

J gene: TRBJ2-5
D gene: -
clone size: -
V gene: TRBV6-5
CDR3 DNA: TGTGCCAGCAAACCTTCCGGACAGAGTCAAGAGACCCAGTACTTC
CDR3 protein: CASKPSGQSQETQYF

J gene: TRBJ1-4
D gene: -
clone size: -
V gene: TRBV19
CDR3 DNA: TGTGCCAGTAGTATAGATTTTAGCGGGGATACAACTAATGAAAAACTGTTTTTT
CDR3 protein: CASSIDFSGDTTNEKLFF

J gene: TRBJ1-1
D gene: -
clone size: -
V gene: TRBV10-1
CDR3 DNA: TGCGCCAGCAGGGAGAGAAGGGAGTGGAACACTGAAGCTTTCTTT
CDR3 protein: CASRERREWNTEAFF

J gene: TRBJ2-5
D gene: TRBD1
clone size: few
V gene: TRBV9
CDR3 DNA: TGTGCCAGCAGCGGACAGGGGTGGGAGACCCAGTACTTC
CDR3 protein: CASSGQGWETQYF

J gene: TRBJ1-1
D gene: -
clone size: -
V gene: TRBV19
CDR3 DNA: TGTGCCAGTAGTATATTGAACCACGGAGGGGAAGCTTTCTTT
CDR3 protein: CASSILNHGGEAFF